This entry lists 10 T cell receptor beta chains sequenced from one sample in a study of immune reconstitution after stem cell transplant in scleroderma. MiXCR, run by TCRdb on the RT-PCR reads, gives a single entry per CDR3 protein. The repertoire holds 2,000 to 3,000 distinct CDR3 sequences, with 10% to 11% as singletons. The sample was collected before or after autologous hematopoietic stem cell transplantation (not recorded which). The receptors come from a female donor with systemic sclerosis.

This clonotype has more than one count but fewer than ten. The chain recombines TRBV29-1 with TRBJ2-1, with D perhaps matching TRBD1 or TRBD2 (6 bases each). The V end was cut by 3 bases, the J end by 8 bases, with 17 bases between. Germline V gives CDR1 SQVTM, CDR2 ANQGSEA. The CDR3 consists of 14 residues. The chain's CDR3 is CSVEGGRDGYEQFF. The CDR3 region has the DNA TGCAGCGTTGAGGGGGGCAGGGACGGGTATGAGCAGTTCTTC.

This clonotype is deemed medium-sized. The chain is built from TRBV5-1 and TRBJ2-1, with TRBD1 matching 7 bases. Germline loops: CDR1 SGHRS, CDR2 YFSETQ. CDR3 length: 15 amino acids. V gave up 3 bases and J gave up 0 bases; unmatched junction bases: 3. The CDR3 DNA is TGCGCCAGCAGCTACCACAGGGGCTCCTACAATGAGCAGTTCTTC. Protein product: CASSYHRGSYNEQFF.

This clonotype was seen more than once but under ten times. This chain links TRBV10-3 with TRBJ1-5, with 8 bases that match TRBD1. Germline lookup yields CDR1 ENHRY and CDR2 SYGVKD. The ends lost 2 bases at V and 7 bases at J; junction bases unmatched: 4. This CDR3 is built from 14 residues. As DNA, the CDR3 is TGTGCCATCAGTGAGGGGACAGGCGAACAGCCCCAGCATTTT. Translation gives CAISEGTGEQPQHF.

This clonotype was counted a few times. The genes are TRBV29-1 and TRBJ2-1; D is perhaps TRBD1 or TRBD2 (5 bases each). The germline V gene has CDR1 SQVTM and CDR2 ANQGSEA. CDR3 length equals 13 residues. The V end was cut by 1 base, the J end by 10 bases, with 14 bases between. The CDR3 sequence is CSVEGQGRVEQFF. The CDR3 DNA sequence: TGCAGCGTTGAAGGGCAGGGACGGGTGGAGCAGTTCTTC.

A word on this clonotype: As the CDR3 is not closed by the conserved phenylalanine or tryptophan, this likely results from a read error. This chain joins TRBV20-1 and TRBJ2-1, with a tentative D call TRBD1 (6 bases). The CDR3 runs to 12 residues. Germline CDR1 and CDR2: DFQATT and SNEGSKA (reference sequence). V was pared by 6 bases and J by 2 bases, with 8 bases between. The CDR3 DNA reads TGCAGTGCAAGGACAGCCTACAATGAGCAGTTCCTC. Protein product: CSARTAYNEQFL.

This CDR3 is CASSLGGGTGTDTQYF. For the CDR3, the DNA is TGCGCCAGCAGCTTGGGGGGGGGGACTGGCACAGATACGCAGTATTTT. The chain carries TRBV5-1 and TRBJ2-3; 7 positions agree with TRBD2. Unmatched junction bases numbered 5, after V lost 0 bases and J lost 1 base. The CDR3 runs to 16 residues. Looked up from germline, CDR1 is SGHRS and CDR2 is YFSETQ.

This clonotype appeared a few times. This chain links TRBV20-1 with TRBJ1-5; tentatively, D is TRBD1 (6 bases). The V end lost 3 bases, the J end lost 9 bases, and 12 bases lay between the germline ends. The CDR3 is made up of 12 amino acids. The germline CDR1 and CDR2 sequences are DFQATT and SNEGSKA (reference sequence). Written as DNA, the CDR3 is TGCAGTGCTAGTCTTCAAGGGGGGCCCCAGCATTTT. Protein product: CSASLQGGPQHF.

V is TRBV6-5 and J is TRBJ2-1; TRBD2 matches at 9 bases. Germline V gene data show CDR1 as MNHEY and CDR2 as SVGAGI. The CDR3 is made up of 17 amino acids. Losses at the gene ends were 8 bases for V and 0 bases for J; bases not matched to a gene: 11. The DNA for the CDR3 is TGTGCCAGCTCTCTAGCGGGACCCATTAGCTCCTACAATGAGCAGTTCTTC. Its protein product is CASSLAGPISSYNEQFF.

This clonotype was picked up a small number of times. The gene calls are TRBV5-4 and TRBJ2-3; the D is unclear. Germline loops: CDR1 SGHNT, CDR2 YYREEE (reference sequence). With 0 bases removed from V and 4 bases from J, the gap between germline ends came to 6 bases. CDR3 length: 13 amino acids. The CDR3 bases are TGTGCCAGCAGCTTGGGGGGTCCAGATACGCAGTATTTT. As protein: CASSLGGPDTQYF. Variable domain in full (rest from reference TRBV5-4 and TRBJ2-3): ETGVTQSPTHLIKTRGQQVTLRCSSQSGHNTVSWYQQALGQGPQFIFQYYREEENGRGNFPPRFSGLQFPNYSSELNVNALELDDSALYLCASSLGGPDTQYFGPGTRLTVL.

This clonotype counts as large. V usage is TRBV4-2 and J usage is TRBJ1-1; maybe TRBD1 (5 bases). Germline V CDR1 and CDR2: LGHNA, YNFKEQ. The CDR3 runs to 13 residues. V dropped 4 bases and J dropped 5 bases, with 11 bases sitting between them. The chain's CDR3 is CASSPDGGTEAFF. CDR3 coding DNA: TGTGCCAGCAGCCCGGACGGGGGGACTGAAGCTTTCTTT.